This T cell receptor (beta chain) was found in a study of T cells expressing NK-cell markers. TCRdb re-called the 5' RACE reads, yielding one record per CDR3 amino acid sequence without DNA. Across over 100,000 distinct CDR3 sequences, the top ten clones capture less than 20% of the sample. The study, taken as a whole, reports: In roughly six donors, dominant NKG2C+ clonotypes were roughly 1.0-8% of CD8+ T cells.

As to this clonotype: Its matching antigen is unknown.

Sequencing was carried out using blood T cells: a sorted CD56 or NKG2C T cell subset, CD4+ or CD8+ T cells, or bulk PBMC T cells (not recorded which). This TCR was recovered from a woman aged 18 to 75 in good health.

CDR3: CASSLSNEQFF. This rearrangement joins TRBV3-1 to TRBJ2-1. Germline loops: CDR1 LGHDT, CDR2 YNNKEL (reference sequence). The CDR3 loop spans 11 amino acids.